A single sample is the source of the 5 T cell receptor beta chains below, sequenced in a study of T cell clonotyping in hematopoietic cell transplantation. Data came from immunoSEQ multiplex PCR; TCRdb stores just in-frame clones and leaves some out. The repertoire holds tens of thousands of clones, roughly 94% seen once, with less than 1% in the top ten. The sequenced sample consisted of peripheral blood mononuclear cells. These receptors were collected from a woman in her fifties or sixties in good health. Some clones in this sample may be carry-over from other donors' samples.

The chain links TRBV19 to TRBJ2-7; the match to TRBD1 covers 7 bases. Germline V gene data show CDR1 as LNHDA and CDR2 as SQIVND (reference sequence). With V trimmed by 6 bases and J by 1 base, 3 bases remained unmatched. CDR3 length: 13 amino acids. The CDR3 sequence: CASRKTGSYEQYF. CDR3 nucleotide sequence: TGTGCCAGTAGGAAGACAGGGTCCTACGAGCAGTACTTC.

J is TRBJ2-3 and V is TRBV7-2; a weak D match, TRBD2 (5 bases). This CDR3 has 17 amino acids. V was shortened by 4 bases and J by 4 bases, with 21 bases between the two germline ends. Germline V lookup: CDR1 SGHTA, CDR2 FQGNSA. This chain's CDR3 is CASSSGYGGRAADTQYF. CDR3 DNA sequence: TGTGCCAGCAGCTCGGGGTATGGCGGACGTGCTGCAGATACGCAGTATTTT.

The chain links TRBV4-3 to TRBJ1-5; D ambiguous. This CDR3 region has 17 residues. The V end was cut by 0 bases, the J end by 6 bases, with 18 bases between. Per germline, CDR1 LGHNA and CDR2 YSLEER. The CDR3 loop is CASSQDRVWGLGQPQHF. Written as DNA, the CDR3 is TGCGCCAGCAGCCAAGATAGGGTGTGGGGTTTAGGTCAGCCCCAGCATTTT.

The V gene is TRBV7-8, the J gene TRBJ1-5; possible D gene TRBD1, 6 bases. The CDR3 is 18 amino acids. V was clipped by 1 base and J by 0 bases, with 16 bases between them. CDR1 and CDR2 from the germline V gene are SGHVS and FQNEAQ. The CDR3 nucleotides are TGTGCCAGCAGCTTAGGGACAGTCCAGACCTATAGCAATCAGCCCCAGCATTTT. Translation: CASSLGTVQTYSNQPQHF.

The chain recombines TRBV11-2 with TRBJ1-4, with a weak D call TRBD1 (5 bases). Between the trimmed V and J ends, which lost 3 bases and 10 bases, there was a span of 12 bases. Germline values: CDR1 SGHAT, CDR2 FQNNGV. The CDR3 covers 13 residues. CDR3 loop: CASSFNSGTKLFF. CDR3 nucleotide sequence: TGTGCCAGCAGCTTCAATTCCGGGACAAAACTGTTTTTT.